This passage covers 16 T cell receptor beta chains from one sample sequenced in a study of Ad26.COV2.S vaccination and SARS-CoV-2 variants. Data came from immunoSEQ multiplex PCR; TCRdb stores just in-frame clones and leaves some out. The data hold under 600,000 clones, with 80% to 90% observed a single time. Noted treatment: roughly 19 received Ad26.COV2.S at low or high dose, single or two shots; 5 received placebo; per-sample allocation not given. Sampling was done on day 63 after the first vaccine or placebo injection. Sequenced here: peripheral blood, sampled in a trial of Ad26.COV2.S vaccine versus placebo. These receptors were taken from a person between 18 and 65 years old who received the Ad26.COV2.S COVID-19 vaccine or a placebo.

This clone occurred once. This rearrangement joins TRBV28 to TRBJ1-1, with D unclear. The CDR3 contains 14 residues. CDR1 is MDHEN, CDR2 SYDVKM, per germline. V lost 6 bases to trimming and J lost 0 bases, with 11 bases between them. For the CDR3, the DNA is TGTGCCAGCAGCCCCGACGGGCTGAACACTGAAGCTTTCTTT. Translated, it gives CASSPDGLNTEAFF.

The chain joins TRBV7-2 to TRBJ2-7, with 9 bases fitting TRBD1. CDR3 length: 15 residues. The germline V gene has CDR1 SGHTA and CDR2 FQGNSA. V was clipped by 5 bases and J by 5 bases; unmatched bases: 10. The CDR3 here is CASSTRTGGVDEQYF. In nucleotides, the CDR3 is TGTGCCAGCAGCACTAGAACAGGGGGCGTCGACGAGCAGTACTTC.

A few counts support this clone. The rearrangement links TRBV28 to TRBJ1-2; the D gene is possibly TRBD1 (6 bases). Germline V gene data show CDR1 as MDHEN and CDR2 as SYDVKM. Trimming took 9 bases from V and 0 from J, leaving 8 bases between them. The CDR3 runs 12 residues. CDR3 in DNA: TGTGCCAGTCGGACAGCTAACTATGGCTACACCTTC. Translated: CASRTANYGYTF.

The count of this clone is one. The chain recombines TRBV30 with TRBJ2-2, with 7 bases that match TRBD1. Per the germline V gene, CDR1 is GTSNPN and CDR2 is SVGIG (reference sequence). The CDR3 is 13 amino acids. After removal of 5 bases from V and 6 bases from J, the junction contained 6 bases not matched to a gene. CDR3 region: CAWQTGKSGELFF. In DNA form, the CDR3 reads TGTGCCTGGCAGACAGGGAAGTCCGGGGAGCTGTTTTTT. Full variable domain (missing parts from reference TRBV30 and TRBJ2-2): SQTIHQWPATLVQPVGSPLSLECTVEGTSNPNLYWYRQAAGRGLQLLFYSVGIGQISSEVPQNLSASRPQDRQFILSSKKLLLSDSGFYLCAWQTGKSGELFFGEGSRLTVL.

The chain combines TRBV7-8 with TRBJ1-5; 9 nucleotides agree with TRBD1. This CDR3 contains 16 residues. Germline V gene lookup returns CDR1 SGHVS and CDR2 FQNEAQ. Trimming removed 2 bases from V and 7 bases from J; junction bases left unmatched: 9. The CDR3 DNA is TGTGCCAGCAGCTTAACGTTACAGGGGGCAGGGCAGCCCCAGCATTTT. Encoded protein: CASSLTLQGAGQPQHF.

The chain recombines TRBV28 with TRBJ1-5; no definite D call. The CDR3 extends over 12 amino acids. The germline gives CDR1 MDHEN, CDR2 SYDVKM. V lost 5 bases to trimming and J lost 6 bases, with 8 bases between them. Written as DNA, the CDR3 is TGTGCCAGCAGTCGTTCCGGTCAGCCCCAGCATTTT. Its translation is CASSRSGQPQHF.

The chain has TRBV12-3 or TRBV12-4 and TRBJ1-5; 10 bases agree with TRBD1. The CDR3 loop spans 13 amino acids. V was clipped by 7 bases and J by 5 bases; unmatched bases: 2. The CDR3 DNA follows: TGTGCCAGCACGGGACAGGGGTATCAGCCCCAGCATTTT. Protein product: CASTGQGYQPQHF.

Note on this clone: Other nucleotide sequences from this sample produce the same CDR3. The chain has TRBV19 and TRBJ2-3, with D hard to call. The CDR3 is 11 amino acids. With 5 bases removed from V and 6 bases from J, the gap between germline ends came to 6 bases. CDR1 is LNHDA and CDR2 is SQIVND in the germline V gene (reference sequence). CDR3 in DNA: TGTGCCAGTAGTCTAGGGGATACGCAGTATTTT. This translates into CASSLGDTQYF.

This chain links TRBV7-8 with TRBJ2-7, with 7 bases fitting TRBD1. The ends lost 3 bases at V and 7 bases at J; junction bases unmatched: 15. Germline V lookup: CDR1 SGHVS, CDR2 FQNEAQ. This CDR3 has 16 residues. CDR3 amino acids: CASSFYATPTGEEQYF. CDR3 coding DNA: TGTGCCAGCAGCTTCTACGCGACGCCAACAGGGGAGGAGCAGTACTTC.

This clone was seen a few times. The rearrangement links TRBV2 to TRBJ2-7; D gene uncertain. Germline V lookup: CDR1 SNHLY, CDR2 FYNNEI. The CDR3 runs to 14 residues. V lost 6 bases and J 0 bases, leaving 12 bases between the germline ends. The CDR3 is CASSSDRPSYEQYF. In DNA form, the CDR3 reads TGTGCCAGCAGCTCGGACCGGCCCTCCTACGAGCAGTACTTC.

The J gene is TRBJ1-4, the V gene TRBV2; TRBD1 might be the D (5 bases). This CDR3 spans 14 amino acids. Trimming removed 6 bases at V and 5 bases at J, with 13 bases between. The V gene's germline CDR1 is SNHLY and CDR2 FYNNEI. CDR3: CASRRGTANEKLFF. The CDR3, as DNA: TGTGCCAGCAGGCGAGGGACGGCAAATGAAAAACTGTTTTTT.

The CDR3 loop is CASSEVGGPGNTIYF. The CDR3 nucleotides are TGTGCCAGCAGTGAGGTGGGGGGGCCTGGAAACACCATATATTTT. The chain uses TRBV6-1 and TRBJ1-3, with D perhaps matching TRBD1 (6 bases). This CDR3 is built from 15 residues. Between the trimmed V and J ends, which lost 3 bases and 2 bases, there was a span of 11 bases. Germline V CDR1 and CDR2: MNHNS, SASEGT.

V is TRBV10-3 and J is TRBJ2-3, with a tentative D call TRBD1 (5 bases). Germline loops: CDR1 ENHRY, CDR2 SYGVKD. This CDR3 region has 15 residues. V was clipped by 5 bases and J by 0 bases, with 12 bases between them. The CDR3, as DNA: TGTGCCATCAGTATGCAGGGTGGAAGCACAGATACGCAGTATTTT. Translation gives CAISMQGGSTDTQYF.

This clone was detected only once. The CDR3: CSVEHGAATEAFF. The CDR3 coding sequence is TGCAGCGTTGAACATGGGGCTGCCACTGAAGCTTTCTTT. This sequence joins TRBV29-1 and TRBJ1-1; weak D call: TRBD1 (5 bases). CDR1 and CDR2 (germline): SQVTM, ANQGSEA. The CDR3 runs to 13 residues. The ends were cut back, 2 bases at V and 4 bases at J, with 11 bases in the middle.

This chain connects TRBV7-8 to TRBJ1-5, with a tentative D call TRBD1 (5 bases). Per germline, CDR1 SGHVS and CDR2 FQNEAQ. CDR3 length: 18 amino acids. Trimming cost V 5 bases and J 7 bases, with 27 bases left between them. The CDR3: CASSPMGPGRRRMQPQHF. The CDR3 bases are TGTGCCAGCAGCCCAATGGGGCCAGGGCGCCGCCGCATGCAGCCCCAGCATTTT. The complete variable domain, with remaining parts taken from reference TRBV7-8 and TRBJ1-5, reads GAGVSQSPRYKVAKRGQDVALRCDPISGHVSLFWYQQALGQGPEFLTYFQNEAQLDKSGLPSDRFFAERPEGSVSTLKIQRTQQEDSAVYLCASSPMGPGRRRMQPQHFGDGTRLSIL.

This clone was detected only once. The CDR3 sequence: CASSYSRRGQPQHF. The CDR3 DNA is TGTGCCAGCAGTTACTCGAGGCGGGGTCAGCCCCAGCATTTT. The J gene is TRBJ1-5, the V gene TRBV6-5; D uncertain. Germline CDR1 reads MNHEY; CDR2 reads SVGAGI. Trimming removed 0 bases at V and 6 bases at J, with 9 bases between. The CDR3 is made up of 14 amino acids.